The T cell receptor beta chain described here comes from a study of CD8 T cells in ankylosing spondylitis. This clonotype was seen a single time. As yet, its antigen is unknown. Notes on the study in general: Characteristic, it appeared, of ankylosing spondylitis blood was a TCR beta motif of seven or eight highly homologous variants. Those disease-linked clones were CD8+; they were also relatively rare in peripheral blood. According to the report, clones linked to the disease were significantly enriched in matched synovial fluid samples taken from ankylosing spondylitis patients.

With molecular barcodes, quantitative 5'-RACE was used to make the TCR beta libraries. Each CDR3 protein is one row after TCRdb ran MiXCR on the 5' RACE reads. The repertoire holds 800,000 to 900,000 distinct CDR3 sequences, 10% to 15% seen once, with approximately 0.5% in the top ten. Looked up from germline, CDR1 is MNHEY and CDR2 is SVGAGI. V gave up 0 bases and J gave up 2 bases; unmatched junction bases: 6. The CDR3 extends over 17 amino acids. The gene calls are TRBV6-5 and TRBJ2-5, with TRBD2 matching 10 bases. The sequenced material came from blood, either unsorted or a sorted T cell fraction (not recorded which). The TCR comes from a male donor with ankylosing spondylitis. CDR3 loop: CASSYSKRTSGQETQYF. CDR3 sequence (DNA): TGTGCCAGCAGTTACTCGAAACGGACTAGCGGACAAGAGACCCAGTACTTC.